The 9 T cell receptor beta chains below all came from one sample that was sequenced in a study of spatial heterogeneity in lung cancer. General observations from the study: Mutation tallies in tumors tracked expanded intratumoral alpha and beta TCR counts.

TCRdb re-analysed the 5' RACE reads in MiXCR, keeping a single row per CDR3 protein. The repertoire holds under 5,000 distinct CDR3 sequences, with approximately 10% as singletons. Time point given: sample taken at primary tumor resection. Their antigens remain unidentified. Sequences were derived from lung tumor tissue, sampled at surgery. Every receptor here comes from a male donor with early-stage non-small cell lung cancer.

V usage is TRBV20-1 and J usage is TRBJ2-3; possibly TRBD2 for D (6 bases). Trimming removed 2 bases from V and 6 bases from J, with 12 bases in between. CDR1 DFQATT and CDR2 SNEGSKA come from the germline V gene (reference sequence). This CDR3 spans 13 amino acids. This CDR3 reads CSARYWDSDTQYF. The CDR3 bases are TGCAGTGCTAGATACTGGGACTCGGATACGCAGTATTTT.

This clonotype was counted a few times. The rearrangement links TRBV5-4 to TRBJ2-5; TRBD2 might be the D (5 bases). The CDR3 extends over 14 amino acids. Trimming stripped 4 bases from V and 7 bases from J, with 17 bases between. Germline V gives CDR1 SGHNT, CDR2 YYREEE (reference sequence). The CDR3 DNA reads as TGTGCCAGCAGCGACGGCGGACTGCACGCGACCCAGTACTTC. Its protein product is CASSDGGLHATQYF.

This clonotype is judged medium-sized (0.01 to 0.1%). The CDR3 loop is CASSIGTLREAFF. CDR3 nucleotide sequence: TGTGCCAGCAGCATCGGGACACTTCGTGAAGCTTTCTTT. V is TRBV7-2 and J is TRBJ1-1, with TRBD1 as a possible D gene (6 bases). CDR3 size: 13 residues. Germline CDR1 is SGHTA and CDR2 is FQGNSA. V lost 5 bases and J 7 bases, leaving 14 bases between the germline ends.

The gene calls are TRBV7-8 and TRBJ1-3, with D perhaps TRBD1 (5 bases). With 5 bases removed from V and 1 base from J, the gap between germline ends came to 18 bases. This CDR3 is built from 17 residues. CDR1 is SGHVS, CDR2 FQNEAQ, per germline. CDR3 sequence (DNA): TGTGCCAGCAGCCTGTGGTGGGACGCAAGTTCTGGAAACACCATATATTTT. It is translated as CASSLWWDASSGNTIYF.

This clonotype is judged medium-sized. V gene TRBV29-1 combines with J gene TRBJ2-5; the D call may be TRBD1 or TRBD2 (5 bases each). V was pared by 4 bases and J by 11 bases, with 20 bases between. Per the germline V gene, CDR1 is SQVTM and CDR2 is ANQGSEA. This CDR3 has 13 residues. CDR3 sequence: CSVGPHSGTRQYF. CDR3 nucleotides: TGCAGCGTTGGACCCCATTCCGGGACGCGACAGTACTTC.

This clonotype is termed medium-sized. This CDR3 is CASSFEAAFSGANVLTF. The CDR3 coding sequence is TGTGCCAGCAGCTTCGAGGCCGCGTTCTCTGGGGCCAACGTCCTGACTTTC. The rearrangement joins TRBV7-9 to TRBJ2-6; D is ambiguous. Trimming stripped 3 bases from V and 0 bases from J, with 12 bases between. CDR3 size: 17 residues. The germline V gene has CDR1 SEHNR and CDR2 FQNEAQ (reference sequence).

The genes are TRBV5-6 and TRBJ1-2; D remains unclear. V was cut by 0 bases and J by 6 bases, with 15 bases left in between. Germline CDR1 is SGHDT and CDR2 is YYEEEE. The CDR3 runs 15 residues. This CDR3 is CASSLAAIPWDGYTF. The CDR3 bases are TGTGCCAGCAGCTTGGCCGCCATCCCCTGGGATGGCTACACCTTC.

By proportion, this clonotype is medium-sized. The genes are TRBV28 and TRBJ2-3, with 11 positions matching TRBD2. Germline assignment: CDR1 MDHEN and CDR2 SYDVKM. V was pared by 7 bases and J by 13 bases, with 13 bases of the junction left unmatched. The CDR3 covers 14 residues. The CDR3 reads CASTSSGASGRKYF. As DNA, the CDR3 is TGTGCCAGCACCTCCTCTGGGGCTAGCGGGAGGAAGTATTTT.

This clonotype was counted only a few times. The V call is TRBV18, the J call TRBJ2-7; 9 bases are a match to TRBD1. J gave up 7 bases and V 5 bases, and 9 bases lay outside the gene matches. The CDR3 has 14 amino acids. Germline assignment: CDR1 KGHSH and CDR2 LQKENI. The CDR3 loop is CASSAPGQGGEQYF. The CDR3 bases are TGTGCCAGCTCAGCGCCGGGACAGGGAGGGGAGCAGTACTTC.